This T cell receptor beta chain derives from a study of blood T cell repertoires in COVID-19. In the study overall: The United States, Italy and Spain provided the acute and convalescent COVID-19 samples. In each case, the material was cDNA or gDNA derived from T cells, B-cell-depleted T cells, or PBMCs.

In the original analysis: How many nucleated cells were present was estimated from reference gene primer amplification. Only in-frame clones appear in the TCRdb table, and some are missing; sequencing was by immunoSEQ multiplex PCR. V, J and clone size are those of that table, while D and trimming were read from the DNA. The data show 300,000 to 350,000 clones, with approximately 88% seen just once and roughly a tenth held by the top ten. The J segment lost 3 bases and the V segment lost 2 bases, leaving 9 bases of the junction unmatched. The CDR3 runs to 16 residues. Germline lookup yields CDR1 MNHEY and CDR2 SMNVEV (reference sequence).

What was sequenced was peripheral blood. The sequence derives from a man younger than 45 with COVID-19, enrolled during active disease. The chain has TRBV27 and TRBJ2-7, with 8 nucleotides matching TRBD1. The CDR3 spells CASSLRSGTGVYEQYF. DNA for the CDR3: TGTGCCAGCAGTTTACGCTCCGGGACAGGCGTCTACGAGCAGTACTTC.